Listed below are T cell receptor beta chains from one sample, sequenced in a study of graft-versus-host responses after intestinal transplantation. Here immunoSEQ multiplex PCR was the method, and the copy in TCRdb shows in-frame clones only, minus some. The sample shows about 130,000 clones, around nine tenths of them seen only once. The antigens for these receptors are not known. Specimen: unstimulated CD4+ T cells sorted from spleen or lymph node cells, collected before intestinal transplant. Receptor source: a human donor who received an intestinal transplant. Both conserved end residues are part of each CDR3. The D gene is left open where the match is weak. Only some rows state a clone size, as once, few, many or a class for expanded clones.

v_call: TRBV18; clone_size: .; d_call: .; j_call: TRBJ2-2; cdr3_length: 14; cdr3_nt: TGTGCCAGCTCACCCCGAGGGGGGCCCGGGGAGCTGTTTTTT; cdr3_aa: CASSPRGGPGELFF
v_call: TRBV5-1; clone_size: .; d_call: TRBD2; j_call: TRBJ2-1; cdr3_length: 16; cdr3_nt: TGCGCCAGCAGCTTGGGTAGTAGCGGGAGTTACAATGAGCAGTTCTTC; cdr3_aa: CASSLGSSGSYNEQFF
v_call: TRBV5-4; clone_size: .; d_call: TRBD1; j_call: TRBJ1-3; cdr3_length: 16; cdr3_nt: TGTGCCAGCAGCCTCCGGACAGGCGCCGGGGGAAACACCATATATTTT; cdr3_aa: CASSLRTGAGGNTIYF
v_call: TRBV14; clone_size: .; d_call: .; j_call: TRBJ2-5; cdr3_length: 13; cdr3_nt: TGTGCCAGCAGCCAAGGGGCGCAAGAGACCCAGTACTTC; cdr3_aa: CASSQGAQETQYF
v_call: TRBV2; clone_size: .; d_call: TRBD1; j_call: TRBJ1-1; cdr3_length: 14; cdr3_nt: TGTGCCAGCAGTTTAAGACAGGGGAGTACTGAAGCTTTCTTT; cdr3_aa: CASSLRQGSTEAFF
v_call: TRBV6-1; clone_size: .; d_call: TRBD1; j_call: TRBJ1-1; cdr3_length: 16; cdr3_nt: TGTGCCAGCAGTGGGTACTTACAGGGGAAGGGAGCTGAAGCTTTCTTT; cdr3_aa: CASSGYLQGKGAEAFF
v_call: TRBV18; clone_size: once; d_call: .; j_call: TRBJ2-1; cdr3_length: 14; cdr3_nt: TGTGCCAGCTCACCAACCGCGGGGCACAATGAGCAGTTCTTC; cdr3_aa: CASSPTAGHNEQFF
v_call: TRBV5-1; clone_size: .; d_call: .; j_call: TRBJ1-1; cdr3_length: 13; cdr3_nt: TGCGCCAGCAGCTCAGGGGTAGACACTGAAGCTTTCTTT; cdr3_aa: CASSSGVDTEAFF
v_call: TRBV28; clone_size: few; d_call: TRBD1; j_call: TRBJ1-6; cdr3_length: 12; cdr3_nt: TGTGCCAGCAGAACAGGGGATTCACCCCTCCACTTT; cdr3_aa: CASRTGDSPLHF
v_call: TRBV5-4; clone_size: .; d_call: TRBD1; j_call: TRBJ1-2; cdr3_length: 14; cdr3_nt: TGTGCCAGCAGCCTGGAGACAGGGGTGGATGGCTACACCTTC; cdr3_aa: CASSLETGVDGYTF
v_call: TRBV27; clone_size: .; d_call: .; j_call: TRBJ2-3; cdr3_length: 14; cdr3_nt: TGTGCCACCCCACCGGGACGCCACGGTGGTACGCAGTATTTT; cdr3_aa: CATPPGRHGGTQYF
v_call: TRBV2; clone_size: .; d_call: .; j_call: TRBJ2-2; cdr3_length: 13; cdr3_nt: TGTGCCAGCAGTGTAACTCCCACCGGGGAGCTGTTTTTT; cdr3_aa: CASSVTPTGELFF
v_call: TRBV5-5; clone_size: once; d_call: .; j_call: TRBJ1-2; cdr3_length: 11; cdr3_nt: TGTGCCAGCAGCCGGGCCTATGGCTACACCTTC; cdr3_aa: CASSRAYGYTF
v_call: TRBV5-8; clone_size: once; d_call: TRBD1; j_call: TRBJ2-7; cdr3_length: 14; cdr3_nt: TGTGCCAGCAGCTTCCTGACAGGGGACTACGAGCAGTACTTC; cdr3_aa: CASSFLTGDYEQYF
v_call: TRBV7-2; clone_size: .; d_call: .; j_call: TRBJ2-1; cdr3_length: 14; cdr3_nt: TGTGCCAGCAGCTTAGTTGCGGTAAACAATGAGCAGTTCTTC; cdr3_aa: CASSLVAVNNEQFF
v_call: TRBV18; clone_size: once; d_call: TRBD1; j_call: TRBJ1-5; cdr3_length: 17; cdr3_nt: TGTGCCAGCTCACCAACAACCGGGACAGATAGCAATCAGCCCCAGCATTTT; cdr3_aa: CASSPTTGTDSNQPQHF
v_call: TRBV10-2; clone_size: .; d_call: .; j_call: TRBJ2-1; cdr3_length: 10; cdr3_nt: TGCGCCAGCGGTTACAATGAGCAGTTCTTC; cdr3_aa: CASGYNEQFF
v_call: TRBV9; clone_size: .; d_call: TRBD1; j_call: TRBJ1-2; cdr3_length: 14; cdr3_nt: TGTGCCAGCAGCTCCGGGACAGGGGTTTATGGCTACACCTTC; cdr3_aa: CASSSGTGVYGYTF
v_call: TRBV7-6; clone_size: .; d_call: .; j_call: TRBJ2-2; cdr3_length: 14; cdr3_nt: TGTGCCAGCAGCTTAAACAAGAACACCGGGGAGCTGTTTTTT; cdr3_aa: CASSLNKNTGELFF
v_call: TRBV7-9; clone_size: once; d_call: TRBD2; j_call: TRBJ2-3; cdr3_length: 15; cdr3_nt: TGTGCCAGCAGGAGCGGGGGGGCCTTCGTCGATACGCAGTATTTT; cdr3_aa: CASRSGGAFVDTQYF
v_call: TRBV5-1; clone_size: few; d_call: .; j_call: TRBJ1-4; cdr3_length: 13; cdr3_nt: TGCGCCAGCAGCGCCGGGAGTAATGAAAAACTGTTTTTT; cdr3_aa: CASSAGSNEKLFF
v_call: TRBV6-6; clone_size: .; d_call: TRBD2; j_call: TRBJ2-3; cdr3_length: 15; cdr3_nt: TGTGCCAGCAGTTCGAGACTAGCGGGGGGAGATACGCAGTATTTT; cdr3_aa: CASSSRLAGGDTQYF
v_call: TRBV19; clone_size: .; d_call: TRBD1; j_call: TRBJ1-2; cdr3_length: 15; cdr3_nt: TGTGCCAGTAGTGGCCCGGGACAGGGGAGCTATGGCTACACCTTC; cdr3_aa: CASSGPGQGSYGYTF
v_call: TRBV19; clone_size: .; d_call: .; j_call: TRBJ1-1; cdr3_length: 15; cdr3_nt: TGTGCCAGTAGTTCCGGGGGGTACATGAACACTGAAGCTTTCTTT; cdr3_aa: CASSSGGYMNTEAFF
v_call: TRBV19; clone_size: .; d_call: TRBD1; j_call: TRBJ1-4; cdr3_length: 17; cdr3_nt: TGTGCCAGTTCCGGACAGGGGGCTCGAGTAACTAATGAAAAACTGTTTTTT; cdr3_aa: CASSGQGARVTNEKLFF
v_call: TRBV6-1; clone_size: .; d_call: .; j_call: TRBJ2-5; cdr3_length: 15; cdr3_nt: TGTGCCAGCAGGCTAAGGTCGGGCGGGCAAGAGACCCAGTACTTC; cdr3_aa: CASRLRSGGQETQYF
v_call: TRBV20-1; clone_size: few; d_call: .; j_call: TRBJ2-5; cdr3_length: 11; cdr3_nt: TGCAGTGTGGGGGGGCCAGAGACCCAGTACTTC; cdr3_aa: CSVGGPETQYF
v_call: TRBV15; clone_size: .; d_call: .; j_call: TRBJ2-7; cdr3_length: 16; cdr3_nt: TGTGCCACCAGCAGAGATCTGGCAGCGACCTCCTACGAGCAGTACTTC; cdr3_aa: CATSRDLAATSYEQYF
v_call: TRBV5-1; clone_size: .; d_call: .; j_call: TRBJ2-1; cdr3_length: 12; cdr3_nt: TGCGCCAGCAGCGAGCTGTGGAATGAGCAGTTCTTC; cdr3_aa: CASSELWNEQFF